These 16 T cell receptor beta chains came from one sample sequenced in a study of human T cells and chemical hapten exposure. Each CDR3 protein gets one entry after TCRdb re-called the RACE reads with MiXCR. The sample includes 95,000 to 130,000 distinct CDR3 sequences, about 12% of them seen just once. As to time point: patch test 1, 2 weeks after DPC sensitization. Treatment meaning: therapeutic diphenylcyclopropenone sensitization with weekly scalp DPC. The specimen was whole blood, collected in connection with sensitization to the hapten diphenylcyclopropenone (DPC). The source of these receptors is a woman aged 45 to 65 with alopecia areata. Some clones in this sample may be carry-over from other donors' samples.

The CDR3 reads CSARDQGGPTDTQYF. CDR3 bases: TGCAGTGCTAGAGATCAGGGGGGGCCCACAGATACGCAGTATTTT. This chain connects TRBV20-1 to TRBJ2-3; TRBD1 or TRBD2 may be the D gene (7 bases each). V gave up 0 bases and J gave up 2 bases, with 12 bases separating them. This CDR3 is 15 amino acids long. Germline V gene sequence: CDR1 DFQATT, CDR2 SNEGSKA (reference sequence).

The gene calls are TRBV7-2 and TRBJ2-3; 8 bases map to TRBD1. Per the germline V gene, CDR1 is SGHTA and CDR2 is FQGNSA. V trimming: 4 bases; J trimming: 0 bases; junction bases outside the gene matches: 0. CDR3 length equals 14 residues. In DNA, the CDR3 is TGTGCCAGCAGCTGGGACAGGAGCACAGATACGCAGTATTTT. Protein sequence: CASSWDRSTDTQYF.

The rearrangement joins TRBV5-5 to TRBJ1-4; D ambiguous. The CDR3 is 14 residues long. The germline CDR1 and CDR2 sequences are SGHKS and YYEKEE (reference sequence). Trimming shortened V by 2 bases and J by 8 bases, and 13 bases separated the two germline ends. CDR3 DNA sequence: TGTGCCAGCAGCTTCTTGGGCCCGCAGGAAAAACTGTTTTTT. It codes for CASSFLGPQEKLFF.

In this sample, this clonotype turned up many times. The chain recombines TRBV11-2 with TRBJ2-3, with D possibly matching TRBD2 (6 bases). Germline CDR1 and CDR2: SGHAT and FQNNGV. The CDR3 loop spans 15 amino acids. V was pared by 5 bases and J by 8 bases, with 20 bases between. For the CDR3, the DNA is TGTGCCAGCAGCCTGGAGGGCGGGGTTGTAGGTACGCAGTATTTT. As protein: CASSLEGGVVGTQYF. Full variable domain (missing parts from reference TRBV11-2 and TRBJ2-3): EAGVAQSPRYKIIEKRQSVAFWCNPISGHATLYWYQQILGQGPKLLIQFQNNGVVDDSQLPKDRFSAERLKGVDSTLKIQPAKLEDSAVYLCASSLEGGVVGTQYFGPGTRLTVL.

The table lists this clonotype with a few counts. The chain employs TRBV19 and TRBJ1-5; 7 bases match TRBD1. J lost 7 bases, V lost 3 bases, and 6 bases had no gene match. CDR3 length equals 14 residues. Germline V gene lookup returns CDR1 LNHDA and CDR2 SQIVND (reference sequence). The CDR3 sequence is CASSILTGRQPQHF. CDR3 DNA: TGTGCCAGTAGTATCTTGACAGGGAGGCAGCCCCAGCATTTT.

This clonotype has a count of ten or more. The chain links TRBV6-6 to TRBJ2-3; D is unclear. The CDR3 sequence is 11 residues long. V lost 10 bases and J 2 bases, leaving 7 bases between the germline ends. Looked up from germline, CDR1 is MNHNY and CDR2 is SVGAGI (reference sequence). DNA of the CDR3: TGTGCCACCAGGACCACAGATACGCAGTATTTT. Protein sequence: CATRTTDTQYF.

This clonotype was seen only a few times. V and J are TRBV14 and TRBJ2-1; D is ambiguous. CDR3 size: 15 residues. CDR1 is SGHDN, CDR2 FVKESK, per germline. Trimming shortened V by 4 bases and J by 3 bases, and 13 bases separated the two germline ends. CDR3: CASSPAPIIYNEQFF. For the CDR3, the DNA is TGTGCCAGCAGCCCAGCACCAATAATCTACAATGAGCAGTTCTTC.

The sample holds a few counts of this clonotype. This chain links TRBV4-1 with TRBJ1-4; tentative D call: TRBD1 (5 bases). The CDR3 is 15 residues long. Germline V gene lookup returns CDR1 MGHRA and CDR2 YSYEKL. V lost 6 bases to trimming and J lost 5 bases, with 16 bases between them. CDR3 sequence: CASRDRGRGNEKLFF. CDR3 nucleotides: TGCGCCAGCAGAGACCGGGGCCGAGGGAATGAAAAACTGTTTTTT.

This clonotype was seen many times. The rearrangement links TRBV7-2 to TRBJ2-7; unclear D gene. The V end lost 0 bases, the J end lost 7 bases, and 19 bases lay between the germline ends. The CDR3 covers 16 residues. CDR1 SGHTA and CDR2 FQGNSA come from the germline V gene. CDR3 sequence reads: CASSLALGPNPLEQYF. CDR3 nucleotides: TGTGCCAGCAGCTTAGCGTTGGGCCCTAATCCTCTGGAGCAGTACTTC.

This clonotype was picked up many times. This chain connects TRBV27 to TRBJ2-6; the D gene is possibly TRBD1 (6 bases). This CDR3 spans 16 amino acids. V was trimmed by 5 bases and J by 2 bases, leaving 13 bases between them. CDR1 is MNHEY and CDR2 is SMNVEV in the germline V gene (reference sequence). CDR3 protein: CASSRQGIAGANVLTF. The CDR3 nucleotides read TGTGCCAGCAGTCGGCAGGGGATAGCTGGGGCCAACGTCCTGACTTTC.

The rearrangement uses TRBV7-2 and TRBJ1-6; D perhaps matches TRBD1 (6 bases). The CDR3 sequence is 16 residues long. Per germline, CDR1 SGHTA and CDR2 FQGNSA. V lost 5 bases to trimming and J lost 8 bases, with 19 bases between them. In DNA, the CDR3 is TGTACCAGCAGCCCACAGGCAGGGGTAAGGGATTCACCCCTCCACTTT. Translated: CTSSPQAGVRDSPLHF.

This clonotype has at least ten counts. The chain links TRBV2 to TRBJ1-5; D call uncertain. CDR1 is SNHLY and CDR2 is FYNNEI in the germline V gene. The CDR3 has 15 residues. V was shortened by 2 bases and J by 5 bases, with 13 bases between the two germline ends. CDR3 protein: CASSELGQIDQPQHF. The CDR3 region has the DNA TGTGCCAGCAGTGAATTAGGGCAGATCGATCAGCCCCAGCATTTT.

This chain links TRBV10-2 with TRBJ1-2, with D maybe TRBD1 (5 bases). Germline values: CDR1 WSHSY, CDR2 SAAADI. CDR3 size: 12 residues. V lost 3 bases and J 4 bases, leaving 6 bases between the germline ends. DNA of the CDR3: TGCGCCAGCAGTGAAGGGGCCTATGGCTACACCTTC. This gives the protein CASSEGAYGYTF.

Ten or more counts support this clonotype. CDR3 nucleotides: TGCGCCAGCAGCACGGGACTGCCCCATGGCTACACCTTC. Its translation is CASSTGLPHGYTF. The chain is built from TRBV5-1 and TRBJ1-2; TRBD1 might be the D (5 bases). Germline lookup yields CDR1 SGHRS and CDR2 YFSETQ. CDR3 length: 13 residues. Between the trimmed V and J ends, which lost 4 bases and 6 bases, there was a span of 13 bases.

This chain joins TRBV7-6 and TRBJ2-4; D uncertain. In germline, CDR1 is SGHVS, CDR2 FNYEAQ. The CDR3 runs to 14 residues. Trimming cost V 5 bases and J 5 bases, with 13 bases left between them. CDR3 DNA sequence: TGTGCCAGCAGCCCCGAGCTGATTCAAAACATTCAGTACTTC. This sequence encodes CASSPELIQNIQYF.

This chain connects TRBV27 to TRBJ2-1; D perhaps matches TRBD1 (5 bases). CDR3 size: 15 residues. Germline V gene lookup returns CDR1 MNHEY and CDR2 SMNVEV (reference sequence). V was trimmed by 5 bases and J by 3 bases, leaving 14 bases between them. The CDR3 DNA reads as TGTGCCAGCAGTCCCATTGACAGTTACTACAATGAGCAGTTCTTC. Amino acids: CASSPIDSYYNEQFF.